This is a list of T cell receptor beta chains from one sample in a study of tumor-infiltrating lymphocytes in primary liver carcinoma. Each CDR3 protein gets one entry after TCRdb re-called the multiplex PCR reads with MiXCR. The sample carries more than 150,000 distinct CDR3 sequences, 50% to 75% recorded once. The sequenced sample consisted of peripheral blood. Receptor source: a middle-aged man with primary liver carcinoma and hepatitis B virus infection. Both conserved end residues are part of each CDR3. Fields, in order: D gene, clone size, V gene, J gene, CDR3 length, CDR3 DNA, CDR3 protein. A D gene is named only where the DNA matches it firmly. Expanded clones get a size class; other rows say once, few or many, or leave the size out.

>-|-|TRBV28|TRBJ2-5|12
TGTGCCAGCAGTATTGACGGGGAGACCCAGTACTTC
CASSIDGETQYF
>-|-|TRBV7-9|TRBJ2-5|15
TGTGCCAGCAGCCGAGACGGGATGAAACAAGAGACCCAGTACTTC
CASSRDGMKQETQYF
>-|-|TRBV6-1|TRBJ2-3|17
TGTGCCAGCAGTTCCAGAGGTGGAGATATTAGCACAGATACGCAGTATTTT
CASSSRGGDISTDTQYF
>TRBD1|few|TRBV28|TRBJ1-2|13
TGTGCCAGCAGATTAGGCGGGACAGGGGGCTACACCTTC
CASRLGGTGGYTF
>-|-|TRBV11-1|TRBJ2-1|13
TGTGCCAGCAGCCATCTGGGTTACAATGATCAGTTCTTC
CASSHLGYNDQFF
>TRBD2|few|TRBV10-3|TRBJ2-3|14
TGTGCCATACAGGCTAGCGGGAGCGCAGATACGCAGTATTTT
CAIQASGSADTQYF
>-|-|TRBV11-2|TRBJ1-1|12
TGTGTCAGTGGGGGACAGAACACTGAAGCTTTCTTT
CVSGGQNTEAFF
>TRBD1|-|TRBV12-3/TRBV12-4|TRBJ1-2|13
TGTGCCAGCAGCCCCAGTACAGGGGATGGCTACACCTTC
CASSPSTGDGYTF
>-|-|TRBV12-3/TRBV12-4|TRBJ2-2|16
TGTGCCAGCAGTTCAGTAGGGGCTGCGAACACCGGGGAGCTGTTTTTT
CASSSVGAANTGELFF
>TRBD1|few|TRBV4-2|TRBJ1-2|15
TGTGCCAGCAGCCAAAATATACAGGGGAACTATGGCTACACCTTC
CASSQNIQGNYGYTF
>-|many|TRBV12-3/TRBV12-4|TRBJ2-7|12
TGTGCCAGCAGTTTCCAGGTTACCGAGCAGTACTTC
CASSFQVTEQYF
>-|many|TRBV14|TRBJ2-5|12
TGTGCCAGCAGCCAAATCCGAGAGACCCAGTACTTC
CASSQIRETQYF